Listed here are 17 T cell receptor beta chains from one sample, sequenced in a study of identical twins. TCRdb redid the calling of the 5' RACE reads with MiXCR, one entry per CDR3 protein. This table holds about 660,000 distinct CDR3 sequences, less than 10% found once. A further study also used this sample, focusing on yellow fever vaccine responses in identical twins.

The sequenced material came from PBMCs. The origin of the receptors is a young woman in good health.

In its sample, this clonotype was seen many times. The rearrangement joins TRBV24-1 to TRBJ1-5; the match to TRBD1 covers 7 bases. Germline trimming cut 2 bases from V and 3 bases from J; bases unmatched to any gene: 9. CDR3 size: 17 residues. Germline V gene lookup returns CDR1 KGHDR and CDR2 SFDVKD. The CDR3 sequence is CATSDSSRGINNQPQHF. In DNA, the CDR3 is TGTGCCACCAGTGATTCGTCCAGGGGGATAAACAATCAGCCCCAGCATTTT.

This clonotype occurred a few times. Written as DNA, the CDR3 is TGTGCCAGCAGCTCCGTTGGACAGAATAATTCACCCCTCCACTTT. Its translation is CASSSVGQNNSPLHF. The gene calls are TRBV7-9 and TRBJ1-6; tentatively, D is TRBD1 (6 bases). Trimming pared 4 bases from V and 5 bases from J, leaving 12 bases between. CDR3 size: 15 residues. The germline V gene encodes CDR1 SEHNR and CDR2 FQNEAQ (reference sequence).

As for this clonotype: An end of the junction differs from the germline gene, which may be a read error. The chain couples TRBV28 to TRBJ2-1; 7 bases are a match to TRBD2. The germline V gene encodes CDR1 MDHEN and CDR2 SYDVKM. This CDR3 spans 13 amino acids. The CDR3 DNA reads as TGTGCCAGCAGTTTGCGGGAGTACAATGAGAAGTTCTTC. It is translated as CASSLREYNEKFF.

This clonotype was picked up a small number of times. The rearrangement joins TRBV6-2 or TRBV6-3 to TRBJ1-1, with D possibly matching TRBD1 (6 bases). This CDR3 comprises 11 residues. Between the trimmed V and J ends, which lost 7 bases and 11 bases, there was a span of 14 bases. The germline V gene has CDR1 MNHEY and CDR2 SVGEGT. Here the CDR3 reads CASTNRDDAFF. The CDR3 coding sequence is TGTGCCAGCACTAACAGGGATGACGCTTTCTTT.

The chain recombines TRBV10-3 with TRBJ1-4, with no clear D. CDR3 length equals 19 residues. Trimming took 7 bases from V and 0 from J, leaving 24 bases between them. The germline CDR1 and CDR2 sequences are ENHRY and SYGVKD. The CDR3 DNA follows: TGTGCCATCATCAGGAAGGGATCTGAAATACCCTCAACTAATGAAAAACTGTTTTTT. Protein: CAIIRKGSEIPSTNEKLFF.

This clonotype was seen more than once but under ten times. J is TRBJ2-3 and V is TRBV20-1; TRBD1 agrees at 9 bases. V was pared by 5 bases and J by 3 bases, with 9 bases of the junction left unmatched. The germline V gene has CDR1 DFQATT and CDR2 SNEGSKA (reference sequence). The CDR3 covers 15 residues. The CDR3 loop is CSAPRTGVMTDTQYF. CDR3 nucleotides: TGCAGTGCTCCTCGGACAGGGGTCATGACAGATACGCAGTATTTT.

This clonotype showed up just a few times. The chain is built from TRBV29-1 and TRBJ2-7; 9 nucleotides match TRBD1. The CDR3 spans 16 residues. V was pared by 4 bases and J by 5 bases, with 15 bases of the junction left unmatched. Looked up from germline, CDR1 is SQVTM and CDR2 is ANQGSEA. CDR3 sequence: CSVVGGKGQGMNEQYF. The CDR3 coding sequence is TGCAGCGTTGTAGGTGGGAAGGGACAGGGAATGAACGAGCAGTACTTC.

This clonotype has only a few counts. V and J are TRBV29-1 and TRBJ2-5, with D possibly TRBD1 on 5 matching bases. Germline CDR1 and CDR2: SQVTM and ANQGSEA. Deletions cut 4 bases from V and 7 bases from J, with 10 bases between. The CDR3 sequence is 11 residues long. In nucleotides, the CDR3 is TGCAGCGTTGCCCTGCAGGGGACCCAGTACTTC. As protein: CSVALQGTQYF.

The CDR3 sequence is CASSLDRERVHTGELFF. CDR3 nucleotide sequence: TGCGCCAGCAGCTTGGATCGGGAACGGGTTCACACCGGGGAGCTGTTTTTT. This chain connects TRBV5-1 to TRBJ2-2; possible D gene TRBD2, 5 bases. Trimming removed 0 bases from V and 3 bases from J, with 15 bases in between. From germline, CDR1 is SGHRS and CDR2 YFSETQ. The length of the CDR3 is 17 residues.

J is TRBJ2-7 and V is TRBV20-1; 8 bases line up with TRBD1. The CDR3 covers 14 residues. Losses at the gene ends were 5 bases for V and 4 bases for J; bases not matched to a gene: 10. Per the germline V gene, CDR1 is DFQATT and CDR2 is SNEGSKA (reference sequence). As DNA, the CDR3 is TGCAGTGCTCCAAACGGACAGGGCTTATACGAGCAGTACTTC. This sequence encodes CSAPNGQGLYEQYF.

The CDR3 is CSALRDSVQETQYF. The CDR3 coding sequence is TGCAGTGCACTCCGGGACAGCGTCCAAGAGACCCAGTACTTC. The rearrangement joins TRBV20-1 to TRBJ2-5; 7 bases fit TRBD1. Germline loops: CDR1 DFQATT, CDR2 SNEGSKA (reference sequence). The CDR3 has 14 residues. V trimming: 6 bases; J trimming: 1 base; junction bases outside the gene matches: 8.

This clonotype was detected only a few times. V usage is TRBV6-1 and J usage is TRBJ2-2; the D is unclear. In germline, CDR1 is MNHNS, CDR2 SASEGT. This CDR3 comprises 14 residues. The ends were cut back, 10 bases at V and 4 bases at J, with 16 bases in the middle. The CDR3 spells CATRPDSFTGELFF. The CDR3 coding sequence is TGTGCCACCAGACCGGATAGCTTCACCGGGGAGCTGTTTTTT.

At least ten counts were recorded for this clonotype. This chain joins TRBV24-1 and TRBJ2-1, with unresolved D. Germline values: CDR1 KGHDR, CDR2 SFDVKD. V was pared by 7 bases and J by 10 bases, with 13 bases between. This CDR3 is built from 12 residues. Here the CDR3 DNA reads TGTGCCACCAGCCCCCAGTACGGGGAGCAGTTCTTC. It codes for CATSPQYGEQFF.

Ten or more counts support this clonotype. The chain employs TRBV5-1 and TRBJ1-1, with no clear D. Germline assignment: CDR1 SGHRS and CDR2 YFSETQ. The CDR3 runs 15 residues. V dropped 0 bases and J dropped 1 base, with 10 bases sitting between them. In DNA, the CDR3 is TGCGCCAGCAGCTTGGTTGTAGGGCGGAACACTGAAGCTTTCTTT. It is translated as CASSLVVGRNTEAFF.

In its sample, this clonotype was seen many times. The J gene is TRBJ2-7, the V gene TRBV12-3 or TRBV12-4, with 10 bases matching TRBD1. J was trimmed by 3 bases and V by 6 bases; bases with no gene match: 8. CDR3 length: 15 amino acids. The CDR3, as DNA: TGTGCCAGCAGCAAATACCGGGACAGGGGCTACGAGCAGTACTTC. This encodes CASSKYRDRGYEQYF.

The chain recombines TRBV27 with TRBJ2-2; weak D call: TRBD2 (5 bases). CDR1 is MNHEY, CDR2 SMNVEV, per germline (reference sequence). CDR3 size: 13 residues. The ends were cut back, 6 bases at V and 5 bases at J, with 10 bases in the middle. The CDR3 protein is CASRPSGTGELFF. The DNA of the CDR3 is TGTGCCAGCAGACCGTCGGGGACCGGGGAGCTGTTTTTT.

The chain is built from TRBV5-1 and TRBJ1-1, with D maybe TRBD1 (6 bases). This CDR3 spans 14 amino acids. Germline assignment: CDR1 SGHRS and CDR2 YFSETQ. V lost 2 bases to trimming and J lost 5 bases, with 13 bases between them. The chain's CDR3 is CASSFGGGRTEAFF. CDR3 sequence (DNA): TGCGCCAGCAGCTTCGGGGGCGGCAGGACTGAAGCTTTCTTT.